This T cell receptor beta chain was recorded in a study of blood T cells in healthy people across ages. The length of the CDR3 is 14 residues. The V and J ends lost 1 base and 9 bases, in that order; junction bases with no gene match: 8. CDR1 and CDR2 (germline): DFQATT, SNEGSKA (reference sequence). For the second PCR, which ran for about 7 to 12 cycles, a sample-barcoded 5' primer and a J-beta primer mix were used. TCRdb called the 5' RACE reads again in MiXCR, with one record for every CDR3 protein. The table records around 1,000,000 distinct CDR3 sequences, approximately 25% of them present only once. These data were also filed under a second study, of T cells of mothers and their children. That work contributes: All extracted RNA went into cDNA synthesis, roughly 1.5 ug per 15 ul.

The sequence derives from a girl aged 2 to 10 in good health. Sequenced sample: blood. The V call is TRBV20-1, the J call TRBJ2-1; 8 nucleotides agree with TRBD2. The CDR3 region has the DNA TGCAGTGCTAGAGGGACGGGACTAGGAAGTGAGCAGTTCTTC. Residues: CSARGTGLGSEQFF.